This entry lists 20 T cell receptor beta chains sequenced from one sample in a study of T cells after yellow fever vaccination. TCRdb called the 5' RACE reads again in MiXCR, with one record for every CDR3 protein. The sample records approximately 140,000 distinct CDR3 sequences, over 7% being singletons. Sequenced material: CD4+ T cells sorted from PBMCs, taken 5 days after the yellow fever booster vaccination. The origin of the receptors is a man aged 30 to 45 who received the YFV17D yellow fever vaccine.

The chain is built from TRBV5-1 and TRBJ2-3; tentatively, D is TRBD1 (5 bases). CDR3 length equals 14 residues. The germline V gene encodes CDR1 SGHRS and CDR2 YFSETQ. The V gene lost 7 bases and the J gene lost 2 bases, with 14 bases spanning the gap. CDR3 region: CASVAQGPTDTQYF. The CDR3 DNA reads TGCGCCAGCGTGGCGCAGGGTCCCACAGATACGCAGTATTTT. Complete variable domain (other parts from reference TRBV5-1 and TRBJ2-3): KAGVTQTPRYLIKTRGQQVTLSCSPISGHRSVSWYQQTPGQGLQFLFEYFSETQRNKGNFPGRFSGRQFSNSRSEMNVSTLELGDSALYLCASVAQGPTDTQYFGPGTRLTVL.

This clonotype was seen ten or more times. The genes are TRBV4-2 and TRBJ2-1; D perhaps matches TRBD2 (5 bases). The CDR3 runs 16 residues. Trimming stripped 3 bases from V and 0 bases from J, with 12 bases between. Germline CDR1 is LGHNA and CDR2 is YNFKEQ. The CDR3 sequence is CASSHSTTYSYNEQFF. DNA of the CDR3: TGTGCCAGCAGCCACTCGACTACTTACTCCTACAATGAGCAGTTCTTC.

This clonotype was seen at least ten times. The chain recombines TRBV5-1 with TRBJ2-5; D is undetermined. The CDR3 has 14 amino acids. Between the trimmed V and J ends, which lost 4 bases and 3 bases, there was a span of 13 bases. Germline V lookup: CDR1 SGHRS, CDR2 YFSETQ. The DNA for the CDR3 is TGCGCCAGCAGCACGAACGCGTGGGAAGAGACCCAGTACTTC. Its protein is CASSTNAWEETQYF.

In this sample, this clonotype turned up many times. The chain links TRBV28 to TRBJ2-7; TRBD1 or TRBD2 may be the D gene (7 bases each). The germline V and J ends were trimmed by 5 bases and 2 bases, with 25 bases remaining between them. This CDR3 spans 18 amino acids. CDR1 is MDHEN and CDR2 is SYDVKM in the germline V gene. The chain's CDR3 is CASSPTPPGGAKPYEQYF. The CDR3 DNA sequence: TGTGCCAGCAGTCCGACACCCCCAGGGGGGGCGAAACCCTACGAGCAGTACTTC.

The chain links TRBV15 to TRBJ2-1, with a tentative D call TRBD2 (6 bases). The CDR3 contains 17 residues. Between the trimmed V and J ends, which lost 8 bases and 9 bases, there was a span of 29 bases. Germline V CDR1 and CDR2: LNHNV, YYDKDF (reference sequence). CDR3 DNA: TGTGCCACCCTCCACGGGCCGGGAGTTTCCTCCGGGAGTGAGCAGTTCTTC. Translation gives CATLHGPGVSSGSEQFF.

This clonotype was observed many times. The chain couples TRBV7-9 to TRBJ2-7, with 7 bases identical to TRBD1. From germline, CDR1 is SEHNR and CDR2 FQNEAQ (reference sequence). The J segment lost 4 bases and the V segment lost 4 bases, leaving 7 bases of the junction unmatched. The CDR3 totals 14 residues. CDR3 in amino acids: CASSSTPTGYEQYF. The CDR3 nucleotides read TGTGCCAGCAGCTCAACACCGACAGGGTACGAGCAGTACTTC.

The CDR3 protein is CASSFTRLGEQYF. CDR3 nucleotides: TGCGCCAGCAGCTTTACGAGACTAGGCGAGCAGTACTTC. J is TRBJ2-7 and V is TRBV5-1; D is possibly TRBD2 (6 bases). The length of the CDR3 is 13 residues. Germline V lookup: CDR1 SGHRS, CDR2 YFSETQ. V was trimmed by 2 bases and J by 6 bases, leaving 12 bases between them.

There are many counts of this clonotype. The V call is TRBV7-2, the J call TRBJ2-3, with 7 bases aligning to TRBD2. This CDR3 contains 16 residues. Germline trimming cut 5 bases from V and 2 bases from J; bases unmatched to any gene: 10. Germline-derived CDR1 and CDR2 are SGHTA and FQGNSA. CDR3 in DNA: TGTGCCAGCAGCGAACCAAGGGACTACCTCACAGATACGCAGTATTTT. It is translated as CASSEPRDYLTDTQYF.

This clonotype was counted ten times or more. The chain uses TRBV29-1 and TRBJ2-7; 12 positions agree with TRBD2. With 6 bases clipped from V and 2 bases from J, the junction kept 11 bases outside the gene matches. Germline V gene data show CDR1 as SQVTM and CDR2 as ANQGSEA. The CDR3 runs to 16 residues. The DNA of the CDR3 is TGCAGCGTCCTACTAGCGGGAGGTCCCCAAACCTACGAGCAGTACTTC. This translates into CSVLLAGGPQTYEQYF.

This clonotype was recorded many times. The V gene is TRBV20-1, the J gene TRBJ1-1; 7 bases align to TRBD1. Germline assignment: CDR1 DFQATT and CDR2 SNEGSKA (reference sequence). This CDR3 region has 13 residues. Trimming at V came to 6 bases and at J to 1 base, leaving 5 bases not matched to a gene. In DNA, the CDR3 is TGCAGTGCAACTAGACAGGGGAACACTGAAGCTTTCTTT. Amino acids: CSATRQGNTEAFF.

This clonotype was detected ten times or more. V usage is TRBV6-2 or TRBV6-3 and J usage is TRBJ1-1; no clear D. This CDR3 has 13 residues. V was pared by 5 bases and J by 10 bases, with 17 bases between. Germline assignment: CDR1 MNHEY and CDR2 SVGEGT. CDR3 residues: CASSSLKSTAAFF. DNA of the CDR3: TGTGCCAGCAGTAGCCTGAAGAGTACAGCAGCTTTCTTT.

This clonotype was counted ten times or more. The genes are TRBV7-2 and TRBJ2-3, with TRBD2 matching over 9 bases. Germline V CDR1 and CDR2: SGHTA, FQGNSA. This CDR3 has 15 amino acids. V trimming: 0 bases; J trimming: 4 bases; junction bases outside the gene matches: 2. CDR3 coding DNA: TGTGCCAGCAGCTTAGCGGCGGGAGGGTCAGATACGCAGTATTTT. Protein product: CASSLAAGGSDTQYF.

CDR3: CSASQTGEQYF. The CDR3 DNA reads TGCAGTGCTAGCCAAACAGGGGAGCAGTACTTC. The chain links TRBV20-1 to TRBJ2-7; TRBD1 is a possible D gene (6 bases). This CDR3 contains 11 residues. From germline, CDR1 is DFQATT and CDR2 SNEGSKA (reference sequence). The V end lost 3 bases, the J end lost 7 bases, and 10 bases lay between the germline ends.

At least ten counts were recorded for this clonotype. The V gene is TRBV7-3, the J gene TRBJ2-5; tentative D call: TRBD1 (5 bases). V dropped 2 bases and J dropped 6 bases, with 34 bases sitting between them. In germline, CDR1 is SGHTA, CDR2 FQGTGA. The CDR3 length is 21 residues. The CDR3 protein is CASSLRISKGFDPANRKTQYF. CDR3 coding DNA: TGTGCCAGCAGCTTACGTATAAGTAAGGGGTTTGACCCCGCAAACAGAAAGACCCAGTACTTC.

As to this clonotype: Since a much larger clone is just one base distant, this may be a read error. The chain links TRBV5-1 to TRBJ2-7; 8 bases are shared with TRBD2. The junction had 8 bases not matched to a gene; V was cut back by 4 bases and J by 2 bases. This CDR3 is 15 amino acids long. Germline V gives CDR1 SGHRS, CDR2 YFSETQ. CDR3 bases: TGCGCCAGCAGCACAACTAGCGGATCGCCCTACGAGCAGTACTTC. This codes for CASSTTSGSPYEQYF.

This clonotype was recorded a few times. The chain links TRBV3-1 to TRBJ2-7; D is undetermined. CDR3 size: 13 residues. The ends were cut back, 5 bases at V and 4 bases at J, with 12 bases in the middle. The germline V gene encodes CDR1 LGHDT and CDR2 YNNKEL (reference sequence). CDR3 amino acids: CASSSQTTYEQYF. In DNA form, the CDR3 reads TGTGCCAGCAGCTCCCAAACCACGTACGAGCAGTACTTC.

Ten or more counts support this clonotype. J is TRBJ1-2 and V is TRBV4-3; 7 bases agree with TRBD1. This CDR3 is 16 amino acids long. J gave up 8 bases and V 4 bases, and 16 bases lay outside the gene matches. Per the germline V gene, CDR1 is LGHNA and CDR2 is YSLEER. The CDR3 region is CASSPAGGFHPRGYTF. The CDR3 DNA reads TGCGCCAGCAGCCCAGCAGGGGGTTTTCATCCGCGGGGCTACACCTTC.

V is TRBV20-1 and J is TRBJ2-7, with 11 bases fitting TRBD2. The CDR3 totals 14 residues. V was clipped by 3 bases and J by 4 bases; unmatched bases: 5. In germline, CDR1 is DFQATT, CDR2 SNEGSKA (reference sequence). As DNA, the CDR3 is TGCAGTGCTAGCTCGACTAGCGGGAAATACGAGCAGTACTTC. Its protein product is CSASSTSGKYEQYF.

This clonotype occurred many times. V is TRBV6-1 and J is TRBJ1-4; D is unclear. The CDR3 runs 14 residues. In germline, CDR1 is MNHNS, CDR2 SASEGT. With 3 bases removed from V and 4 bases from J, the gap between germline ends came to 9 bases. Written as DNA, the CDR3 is TGTGCCAGCAGTGATTGGATCGATAATGAAAAACTGTTTTTT. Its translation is CASSDWIDNEKLFF.

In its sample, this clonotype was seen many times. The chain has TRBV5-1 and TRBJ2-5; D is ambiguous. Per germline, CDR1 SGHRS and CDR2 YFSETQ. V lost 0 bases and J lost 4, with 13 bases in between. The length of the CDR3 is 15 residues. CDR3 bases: TGCGCCAGCAGCTTGGTTGACGGCACCGGAGAGACCCAGTACTTC. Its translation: CASSLVDGTGETQYF.